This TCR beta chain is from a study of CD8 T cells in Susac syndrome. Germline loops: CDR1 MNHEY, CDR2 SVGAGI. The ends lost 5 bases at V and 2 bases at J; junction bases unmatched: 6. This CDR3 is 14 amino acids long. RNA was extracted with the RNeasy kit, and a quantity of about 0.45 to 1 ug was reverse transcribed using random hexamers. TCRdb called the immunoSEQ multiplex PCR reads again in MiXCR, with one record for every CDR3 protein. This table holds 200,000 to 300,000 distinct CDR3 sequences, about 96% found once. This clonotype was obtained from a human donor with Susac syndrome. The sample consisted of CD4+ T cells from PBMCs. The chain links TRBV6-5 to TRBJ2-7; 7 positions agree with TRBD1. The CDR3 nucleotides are TGTGCCAGCAGTCCACTAGGACAGGCCTACGAGCAGTACTTC. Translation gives CASSPLGQAYEQYF.